This T cell receptor (beta chain) was sequenced during a study of cytomegalovirus exposure and HLA in healthy donors. 13 Jbeta primers and 60 Vbeta primers were used for the PCR. Original methodology: Among the unique TCR beta chains that a later analysis counted, about 81 million in all, around 11 million were shared. Only in-frame clones appear in the TCRdb table, and some are missing; sequencing was by immunoSEQ multiplex PCR. V and J calls and clone size follow that table, whereas D and trimming were derived from the DNA. The data hold roughly 110,000 clones, with about four fifths observed a single time. The V gene end was trimmed by 11 bases and the J gene end by 4 bases; junction bases not matched to a gene: 10. Germline CDR1 and CDR2: ENHRY and SYGVKD. The CDR3 runs 13 residues.

The receptor comes from a man between 50 and 59 years old in good health and CMV-seronegative. The sample consisted of PBMCs. This chain connects TRBV10-3 to TRBJ1-1; 7 bases line up with TRBD1. The CDR3 nucleotides are TGTGCCGCTGGGACAGCCCTAAGCACTGAAGCTTTCTTT. Encoded protein: CAAGTALSTEAFF.